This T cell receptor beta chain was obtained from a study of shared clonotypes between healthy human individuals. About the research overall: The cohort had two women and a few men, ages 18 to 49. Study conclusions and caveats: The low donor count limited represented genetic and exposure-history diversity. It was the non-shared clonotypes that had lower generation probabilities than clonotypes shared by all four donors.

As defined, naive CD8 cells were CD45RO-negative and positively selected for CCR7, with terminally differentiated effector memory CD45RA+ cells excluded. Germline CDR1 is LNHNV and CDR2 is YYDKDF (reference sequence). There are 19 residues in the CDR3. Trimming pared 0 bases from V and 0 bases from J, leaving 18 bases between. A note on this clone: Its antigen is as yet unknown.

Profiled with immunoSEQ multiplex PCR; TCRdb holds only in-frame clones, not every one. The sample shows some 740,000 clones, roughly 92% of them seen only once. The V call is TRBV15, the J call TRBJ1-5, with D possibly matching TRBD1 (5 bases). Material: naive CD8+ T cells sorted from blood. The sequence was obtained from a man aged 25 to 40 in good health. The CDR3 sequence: CATSRDPPVRQYSNQPQHF. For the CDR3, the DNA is TGTGCCACCAGCAGAGATCCGCCGGTCCGACAGTATAGCAATCAGCCCCAGCATTTT.